The clone carrying this T cell receptor beta chain appeared a single time. This table comes from immunoSEQ multiplex PCR, and its TCRdb copy is limited to in-frame clones, with some not included. This sample yields about 82,000 clones, of which 85% to 95% are seen a single time; more than 0.65% belongs to the top ten. The entry originates in a study of cytomegalovirus exposure and HLA in healthy donors. The V end was cut by 4 bases, the J end by 6 bases, with 14 bases between. The CDR3 consists of 15 residues. CDR1 and CDR2 (germline): SGHNT, YYREEE (reference sequence). The sequence was obtained from a woman younger than 30 in good health and CMV-seronegative. V usage is TRBV5-4 and J usage is TRBJ1-6; D is perhaps TRBD1 (6 bases). Input material: PBMCs. The CDR3 coding sequence is TGTGCCAGCAGCCCTGGGGGGGGCCGTAATTCACCCCTCCACTTT. Protein: CASSPGGGRNSPLHF.